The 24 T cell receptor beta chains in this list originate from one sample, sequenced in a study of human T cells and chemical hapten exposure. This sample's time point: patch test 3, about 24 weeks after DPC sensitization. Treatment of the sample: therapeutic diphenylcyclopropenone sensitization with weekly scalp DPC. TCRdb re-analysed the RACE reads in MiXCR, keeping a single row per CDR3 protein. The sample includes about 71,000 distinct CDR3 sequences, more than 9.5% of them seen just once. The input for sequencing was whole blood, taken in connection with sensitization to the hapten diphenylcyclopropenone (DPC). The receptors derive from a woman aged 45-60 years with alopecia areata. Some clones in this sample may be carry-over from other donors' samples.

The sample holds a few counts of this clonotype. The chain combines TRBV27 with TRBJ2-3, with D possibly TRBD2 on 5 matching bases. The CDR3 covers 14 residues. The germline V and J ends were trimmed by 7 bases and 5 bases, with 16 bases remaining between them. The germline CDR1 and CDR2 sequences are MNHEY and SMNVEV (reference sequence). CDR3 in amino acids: CASTRTAWGDTQYF. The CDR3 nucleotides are TGTGCCAGCACCCGGACTGCATGGGGAGATACGCAGTATTTT.

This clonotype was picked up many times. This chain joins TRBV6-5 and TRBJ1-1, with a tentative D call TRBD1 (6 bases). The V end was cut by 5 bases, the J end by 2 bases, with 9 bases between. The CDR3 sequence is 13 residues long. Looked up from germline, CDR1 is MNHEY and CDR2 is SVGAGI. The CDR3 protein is CASSPGTNTEAFF. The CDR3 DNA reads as TGTGCCAGCAGTCCGGGGACAAACACTGAAGCTTTCTTT.

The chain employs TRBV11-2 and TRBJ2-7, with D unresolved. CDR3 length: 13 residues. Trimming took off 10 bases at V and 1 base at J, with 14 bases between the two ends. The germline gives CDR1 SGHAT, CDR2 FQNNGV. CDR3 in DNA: TGTGCCACCGATACGGGTCAGTCCTACGAGCAGTACTTC. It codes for CATDTGQSYEQYF.

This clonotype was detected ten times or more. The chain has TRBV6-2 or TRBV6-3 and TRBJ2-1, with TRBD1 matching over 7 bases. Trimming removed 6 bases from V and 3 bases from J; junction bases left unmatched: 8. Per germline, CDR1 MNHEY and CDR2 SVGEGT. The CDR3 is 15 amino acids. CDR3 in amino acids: CASSPPGQFYNEQFF. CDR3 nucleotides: TGTGCCAGCAGCCCTCCGGGACAGTTCTACAATGAGCAGTTCTTC.

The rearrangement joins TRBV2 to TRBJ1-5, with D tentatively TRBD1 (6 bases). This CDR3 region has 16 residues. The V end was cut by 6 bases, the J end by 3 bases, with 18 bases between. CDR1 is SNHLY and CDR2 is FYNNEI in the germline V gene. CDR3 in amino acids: CASREKGDVPNQPQHF. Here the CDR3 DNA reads TGTGCCAGCAGGGAAAAGGGGGATGTGCCCAATCAGCCCCAGCATTTT.

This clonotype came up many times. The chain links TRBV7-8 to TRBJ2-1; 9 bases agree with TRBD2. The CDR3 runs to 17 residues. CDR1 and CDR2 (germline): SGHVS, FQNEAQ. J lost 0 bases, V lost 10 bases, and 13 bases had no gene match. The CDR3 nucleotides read TGTGCCACCTCGACCCTAGCGGGGCAAAGCTCCTACAATGAGCAGTTCTTC. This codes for CATSTLAGQSSYNEQFF.

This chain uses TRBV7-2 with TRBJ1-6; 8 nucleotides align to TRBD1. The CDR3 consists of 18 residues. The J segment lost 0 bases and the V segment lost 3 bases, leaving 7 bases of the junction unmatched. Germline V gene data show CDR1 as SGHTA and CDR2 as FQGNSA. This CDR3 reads CASSLGTGFSSYNSPLHF. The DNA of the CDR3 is TGTGCCAGCAGCTTGGGGACAGGATTCAGCTCCTATAATTCACCCCTCCACTTT.

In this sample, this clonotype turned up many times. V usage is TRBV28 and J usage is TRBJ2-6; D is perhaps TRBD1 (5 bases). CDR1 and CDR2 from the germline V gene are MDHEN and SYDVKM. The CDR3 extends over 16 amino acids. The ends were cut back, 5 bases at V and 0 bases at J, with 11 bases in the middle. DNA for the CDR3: TGTGCCAGCAGTCAGGGCCCAACCTCTGGGGCCAACGTCCTGACTTTC. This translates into CASSQGPTSGANVLTF.

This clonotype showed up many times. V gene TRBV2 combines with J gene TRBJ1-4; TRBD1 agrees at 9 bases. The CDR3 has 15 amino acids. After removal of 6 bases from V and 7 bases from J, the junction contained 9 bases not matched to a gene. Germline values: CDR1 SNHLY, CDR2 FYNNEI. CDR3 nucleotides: TGTGCCAGCAGCGACGACAGGGGGAGCGGTGAAAAACTGTTTTTT. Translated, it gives CASSDDRGSGEKLFF.

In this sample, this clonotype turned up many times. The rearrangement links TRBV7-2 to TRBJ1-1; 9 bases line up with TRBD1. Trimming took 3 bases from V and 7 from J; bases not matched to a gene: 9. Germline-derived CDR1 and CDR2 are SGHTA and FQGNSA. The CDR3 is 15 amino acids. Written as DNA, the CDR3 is TGTGCCAGCAGCTTGGCGAACAGGGGGCAAGGTGAAGCTTTCTTT. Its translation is CASSLANRGQGEAFF.

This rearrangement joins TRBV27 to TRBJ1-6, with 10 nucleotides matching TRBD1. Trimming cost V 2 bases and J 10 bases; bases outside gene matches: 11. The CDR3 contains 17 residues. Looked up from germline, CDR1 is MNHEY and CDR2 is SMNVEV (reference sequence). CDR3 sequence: CASSLVGQGIFGSPLHF. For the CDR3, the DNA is TGTGCCAGCAGTTTAGTGGGACAGGGGATATTCGGATCACCCCTCCACTTT.

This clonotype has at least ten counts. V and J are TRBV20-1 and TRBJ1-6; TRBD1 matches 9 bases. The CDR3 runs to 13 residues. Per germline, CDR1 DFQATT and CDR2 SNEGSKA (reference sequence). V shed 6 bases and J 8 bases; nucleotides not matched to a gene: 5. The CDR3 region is CSANRGPDSPLHF. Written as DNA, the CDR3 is TGCAGTGCGAACAGGGGGCCCGATTCACCCCTCCACTTT.

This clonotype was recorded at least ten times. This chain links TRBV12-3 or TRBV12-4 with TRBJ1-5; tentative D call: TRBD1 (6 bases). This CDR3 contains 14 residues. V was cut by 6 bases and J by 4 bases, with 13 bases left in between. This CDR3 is CASSSDRLNQPQHF. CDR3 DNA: TGTGCCAGCAGCTCCGACAGGCTGAATCAGCCCCAGCATTTT.

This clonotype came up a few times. For the CDR3, the DNA is TGTGCCAGCAGTTTCGGGGGGAAAGAGACCCAGTACTTC. Its translation: CASSFGGKETQYF. The chain links TRBV12-3 or TRBV12-4 to TRBJ2-5, with 7 positions matching TRBD2. V dropped 3 bases and J dropped 3; count of bases not matched to a gene: 1. The CDR3 runs 13 residues.

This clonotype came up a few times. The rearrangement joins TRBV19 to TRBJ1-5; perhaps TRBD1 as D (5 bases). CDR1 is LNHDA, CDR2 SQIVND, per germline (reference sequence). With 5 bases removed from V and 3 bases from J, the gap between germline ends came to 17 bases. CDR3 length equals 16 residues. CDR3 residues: CASSVQQGVPNQPQHF. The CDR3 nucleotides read TGTGCCAGTAGTGTACAACAAGGGGTGCCCAATCAGCCCCAGCATTTT. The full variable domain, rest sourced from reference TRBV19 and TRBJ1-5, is DGGITQSPKYLFRKEGQNVTLSCEQNLNHDAMYWYRQDPGQGLRLIYYSQIVNDFQKGDIAEGYSVSREKKESFPLTVTSAQKNPTAFYLCASSVQQGVPNQPQHFGDGTRLSIL.

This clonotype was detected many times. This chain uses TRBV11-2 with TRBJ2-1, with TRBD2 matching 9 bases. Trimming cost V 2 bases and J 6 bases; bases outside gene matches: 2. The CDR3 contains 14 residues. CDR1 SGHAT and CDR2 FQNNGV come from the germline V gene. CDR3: CASSLLRGGNEQFF. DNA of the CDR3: TGTGCCAGCAGCTTACTGCGGGGGGGCAATGAGCAGTTCTTC.

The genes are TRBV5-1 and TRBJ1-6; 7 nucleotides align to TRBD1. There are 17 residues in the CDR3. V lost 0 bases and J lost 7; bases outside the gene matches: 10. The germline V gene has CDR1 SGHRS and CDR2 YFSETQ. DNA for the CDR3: TGCGCCAGCAGCTTGGCCGGGACAGACTACCTCAATTCACCCCTCCACTTT. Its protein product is CASSLAGTDYLNSPLHF.

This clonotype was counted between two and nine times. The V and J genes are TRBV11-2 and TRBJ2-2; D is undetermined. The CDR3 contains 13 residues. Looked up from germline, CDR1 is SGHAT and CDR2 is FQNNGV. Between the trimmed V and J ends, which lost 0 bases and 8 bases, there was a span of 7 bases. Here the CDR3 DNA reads TGTGCCAGCAGCTTAGAGGTCCAGGGGGAGCTGTTTTTT. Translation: CASSLEVQGELFF. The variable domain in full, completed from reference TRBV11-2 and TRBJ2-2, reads EAGVAQSPRYKIIEKRQSVAFWCNPISGHATLYWYQQILGQGPKLLIQFQNNGVVDDSQLPKDRFSAERLKGVDSTLKIQPAKLEDSAVYLCASSLEVQGELFFGEGSRLTVL.

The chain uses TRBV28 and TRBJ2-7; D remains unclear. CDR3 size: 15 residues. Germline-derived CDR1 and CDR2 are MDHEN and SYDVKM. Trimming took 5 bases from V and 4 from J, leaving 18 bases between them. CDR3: CASSPTPGSYYEQYF. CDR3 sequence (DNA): TGTGCCAGCAGTCCGACACCTGGCAGCTATTACGAGCAGTACTTC.

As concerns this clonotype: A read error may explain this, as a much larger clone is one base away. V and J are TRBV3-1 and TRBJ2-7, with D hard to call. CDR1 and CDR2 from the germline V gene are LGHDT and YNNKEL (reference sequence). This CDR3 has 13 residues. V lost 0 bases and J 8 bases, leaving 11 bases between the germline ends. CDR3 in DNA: TGTGCCAGCAGCCAAGACCGAAGCAATAAGCAGTACTTC. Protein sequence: CASSQDRSNKQYF.

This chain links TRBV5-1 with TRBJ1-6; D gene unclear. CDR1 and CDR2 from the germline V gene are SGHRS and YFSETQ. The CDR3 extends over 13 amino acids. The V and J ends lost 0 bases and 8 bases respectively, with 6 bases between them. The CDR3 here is CASSLGPDSPLHF. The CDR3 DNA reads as TGCGCCAGCAGCTTGGGCCCCGATTCACCCCTCCACTTT.

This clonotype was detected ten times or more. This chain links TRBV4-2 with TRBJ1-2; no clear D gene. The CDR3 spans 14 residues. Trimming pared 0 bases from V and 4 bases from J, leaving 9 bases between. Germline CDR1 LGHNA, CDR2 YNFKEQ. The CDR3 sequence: CASSQDVGIYGYTF. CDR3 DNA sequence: TGTGCCAGCAGCCAAGATGTTGGAATCTATGGCTACACCTTC.

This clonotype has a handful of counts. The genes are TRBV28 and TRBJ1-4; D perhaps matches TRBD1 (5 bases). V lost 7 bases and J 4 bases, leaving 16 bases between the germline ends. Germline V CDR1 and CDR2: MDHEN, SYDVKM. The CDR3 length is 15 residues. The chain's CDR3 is CASIPPGEGNEKLFF. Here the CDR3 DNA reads TGTGCCAGCATCCCCCCGGGGGAGGGTAATGAAAAACTGTTTTTT.

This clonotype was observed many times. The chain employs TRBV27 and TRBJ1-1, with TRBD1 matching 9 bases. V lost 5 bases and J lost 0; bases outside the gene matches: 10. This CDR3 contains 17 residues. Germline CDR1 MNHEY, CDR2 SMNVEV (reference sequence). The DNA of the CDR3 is TGTGCCAGCAGTATGGGACAGGGTCCTTCCTTGAACACTGAAGCTTTCTTT. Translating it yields CASSMGQGPSLNTEAFF.